The present T cell receptor (beta chain) was sequenced within a study of T cells in Graves' hyperthyroidism and ophthalmopathy (dated by TCRdb to the late 2010s). With regard to the full study: Peripheral blood samples were taken at initial diagnosis, before any treatment was given. The paper describes TCR Vbeta CDR3 sequencing of 120 to 150 peripheral blood samples, made up of some 40 ophthalmopathy patients, some 80 hyperthyroidism patients and 17 progressor patients. Prospective prediction of ophthalmopathy was tested in an independent validation cohort consisting of 18 hyperthyroidism patients and some 17 patients who later progressed to ophthalmopathy. To identify TCR V-J signatures that set the groups apart, the researchers used a discovery cohort of 90 to 100 patients, made up of under 50 with Graves' ophthalmopathy and around 58 with stable Graves' hyperthyroidism. In addition, the study compared T-cell repertoires in thyroid tissue and in blood from about 6 Graves' hyperthyroidism patients. Following sampling, methimazole starting at 30 mg daily was given to hyperthyroidism patients, and high-dose intravenous methylprednisolone was given to ophthalmopathy patients. For training and testing, the roughly 100 patients in the discovery cohort were randomly divided in a 7:3 ratio.

Study-level results and caveats: In validation, the model predicted progression to ophthalmopathy a median of roughly six months before onset, with 70% to 71% sensitivity and 72.22% specificity. In cross-validation, a model built on a 13 V-J signature told ophthalmopathy apart from stable hyperthyroidism with approximately 90% sensitivity and about 81% specificity, and in testing the same model reached 80%/75%. No statistical method was used to set the sample size in advance, and investigators knew the group allocation. Most expanded thyroid clonotypes (frequency above 0.001) were also detected in blood, a finding suggesting that blood repertoires may reflect thyroid immune responses.

Moderately to severely active disease, a Clinical Activity Score of at least 3, a NOSPECS grade of at least 4, and a duration under 3 months were present in ophthalmopathy patients. Any patient with an uncontrolled infection, another autoimmune disease, pregnancy or lactation was excluded. Diagnoses were established on the basis of clinical symptoms, serum thyroxine and TRAb, thyroid ultrasound, and orbital computed tomography. PBMCs were isolated from 7.5 to 10 ml of fresh peripheral blood by Ficoll-Paque density gradient centrifugation. Total RNA was extracted with Trizol reagent, and quality was checked on an Agilent 2100 Bioanalyzer. With respect to this clonotype: Its cognate antigen has yet to be identified. Base-call qualities are not available, and no considerably larger clone is one nucleotide away.

From its cysteine to its phenylalanine, the CDR3 spans 15 amino acids. The DNA shown is the 45-base CDR3, in frame from base 1. The germline V gene (reference sequence) sets CDR1 to MNHEY and CDR2 to SMNVEV. V is clipped by 3 bases and J by 2 bases, and the sequence between their germline boundaries is 11 bases long. Amplification of TCR beta CDR3 regions was carried out from RNA transcripts. The TCR CDR3 was subjected to a first round of RT-PCR using the HTBI primer set and the Qiagen OneStep RT-PCR kit. A second multiplex PCR round built the libraries, followed by size selection and purification. Sequencing of the libraries was done on an Illumina HiSeq2000 using paired-end 100 bp reads. Processing in the source paper ran as follows. SOAPnuke was used to process the raw data, with reads discarded if the reads contained adapters or uncalled bases, had a mean Phred below 15, or lacked an exact constant-primer or identifier match. High-quality paired reads were merged with COPE v1.2.5, and unique nucleotide sequences were defined as clonotypes. MiTCR v1.1 was used to align the clonotypes against IMGT TRBV, TRBD and TRBJ reference segments. The analysis was restricted to V-J combinations with a frequency above 0.0001, which together covered about 99% of the repertoires. A TCS score was defined as the ratio between F50 (clonal expansion) and ExV (chaos), using BLOSUM62-based TCRdist between CDR3 peptides within each V-J. Welch's t-statistics and random forest reduced around 510 V-J features to about 12, which were used in a naive Bayes classifier (R e1071). TCRdb itself trimmed the public reads at Q25 with fastp, ran MiXCR and retained productive beta chains. Each entry merges the rows of one CDR3 protein and shows their most common DNA and genes. TCRdb assigned the V and J calls; the authors' analysis was not used. The sample includes around 350,000 distinct CDR3 sequences, with roughly 15% observed a single time. The top ten hold around a fifth of the sample.

The chain is assembled from TRBV27 and TRBJ1-5; 6 matching bases give a weak D call of TRBD1. The sample was blood. The receptor was derived from a woman aged 25 to 39 with Graves' ophthalmopathy. The CDR3 region: CASSLGGHGNQPQHF. The DNA is TGTGCCAGCAGTTTGGGGGGCCACGGCAATCAGCCCCAGCATTTT.